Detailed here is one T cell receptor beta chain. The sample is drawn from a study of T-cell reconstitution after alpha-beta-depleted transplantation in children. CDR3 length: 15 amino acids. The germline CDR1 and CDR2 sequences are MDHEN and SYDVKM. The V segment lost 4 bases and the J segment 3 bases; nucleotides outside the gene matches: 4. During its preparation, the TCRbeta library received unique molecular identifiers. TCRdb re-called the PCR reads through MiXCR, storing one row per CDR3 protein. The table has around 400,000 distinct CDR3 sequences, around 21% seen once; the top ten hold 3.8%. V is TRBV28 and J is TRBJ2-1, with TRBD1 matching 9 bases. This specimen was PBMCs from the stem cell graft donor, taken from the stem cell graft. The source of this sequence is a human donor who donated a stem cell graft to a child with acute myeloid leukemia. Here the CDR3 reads CASSSGQGFYNEQFF. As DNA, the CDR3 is TGTGCCAGCAGTTCGGGACAGGGCTTCTACAATGAGCAGTTCTTC.